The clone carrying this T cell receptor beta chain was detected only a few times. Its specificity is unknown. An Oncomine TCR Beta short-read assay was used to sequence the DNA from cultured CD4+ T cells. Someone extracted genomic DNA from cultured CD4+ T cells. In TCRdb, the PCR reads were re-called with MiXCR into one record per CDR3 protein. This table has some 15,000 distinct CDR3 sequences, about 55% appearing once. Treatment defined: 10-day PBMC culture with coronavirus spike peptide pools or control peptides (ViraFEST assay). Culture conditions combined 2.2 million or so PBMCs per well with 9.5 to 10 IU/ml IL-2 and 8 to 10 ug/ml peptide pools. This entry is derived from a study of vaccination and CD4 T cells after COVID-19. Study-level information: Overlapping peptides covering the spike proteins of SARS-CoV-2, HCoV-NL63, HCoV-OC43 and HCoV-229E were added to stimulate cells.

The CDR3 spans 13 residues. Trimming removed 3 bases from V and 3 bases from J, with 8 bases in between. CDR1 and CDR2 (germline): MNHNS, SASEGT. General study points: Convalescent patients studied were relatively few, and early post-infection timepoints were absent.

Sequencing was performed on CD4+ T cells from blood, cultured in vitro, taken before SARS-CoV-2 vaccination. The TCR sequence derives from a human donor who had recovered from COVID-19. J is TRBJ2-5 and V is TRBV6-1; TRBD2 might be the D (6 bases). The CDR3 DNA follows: TGTGCCAGCAGTGAGCGACTAGAAGAGACCCAGTACTTC. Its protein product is CASSERLEETQYF.